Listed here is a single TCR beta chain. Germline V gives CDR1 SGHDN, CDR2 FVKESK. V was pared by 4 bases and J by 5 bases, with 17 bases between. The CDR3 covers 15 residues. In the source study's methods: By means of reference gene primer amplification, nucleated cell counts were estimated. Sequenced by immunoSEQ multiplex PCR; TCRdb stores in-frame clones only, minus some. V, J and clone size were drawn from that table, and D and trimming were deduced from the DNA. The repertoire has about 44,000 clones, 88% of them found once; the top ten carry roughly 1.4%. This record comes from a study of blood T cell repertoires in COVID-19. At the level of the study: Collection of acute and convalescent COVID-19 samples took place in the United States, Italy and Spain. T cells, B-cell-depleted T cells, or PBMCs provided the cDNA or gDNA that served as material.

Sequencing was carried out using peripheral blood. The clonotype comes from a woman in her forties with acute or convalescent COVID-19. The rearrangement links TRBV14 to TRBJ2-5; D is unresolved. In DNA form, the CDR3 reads TGTGCCAGCAGCCCCTCCCAGGTTTTTGACGAGACCCAGTACTTC. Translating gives CASSPSQVFDETQYF.